These 31 T cell receptor beta chains were all obtained from the same sample, sequenced in a study of T cells in Graves' hyperthyroidism and ophthalmopathy. The source material, RNA transcripts, was used to amplify TCR beta CDR3 regions. A set of HTBI primers served as the primers for a first-round RT-PCR of the TCR CDR3. Each CDR3 protein gets one entry after TCRdb re-called the multiplex PCR reads with MiXCR. The sample contains 300,000 to 500,000 distinct CDR3 sequences, 14% to 15% of which appear only once. What was sequenced was blood. These receptors were obtained from a woman aged 25 to 45 with Graves' hyperthyroidism.

This chain links TRBV19 with TRBJ1-2; D is unresolved. Germline V gene sequence: CDR1 LNHDA, CDR2 SQIVND (reference sequence). The ends were cut back, 1 base at V and 2 bases at J, with 8 bases in the middle. The CDR3 extends over 14 amino acids. In nucleotides, the CDR3 is TGTGCCAGTAGTATAGGAACGGGGAACTATGGCTACACCTTC. This sequence encodes CASSIGTGNYGYTF.

There are many counts of this clonotype. The J gene is TRBJ2-3, the V gene TRBV2; D unclear. The CDR3 loop spans 15 amino acids. The V gene lost 3 bases and the J gene lost 0 bases, with 10 bases spanning the gap. Per the germline V gene, CDR1 is SNHLY and CDR2 is FYNNEI. This CDR3 reads CASSDVWFSTDTQYF. CDR3 nucleotides: TGTGCCAGCAGTGATGTATGGTTTAGCACAGATACGCAGTATTTT.

Ten or more counts support this clonotype. This rearrangement joins TRBV27 to TRBJ2-4, with TRBD2 matching 7 bases. V dropped 5 bases and J dropped 3; count of bases not matched to a gene: 16. The CDR3 is made up of 18 amino acids. The germline gives CDR1 MNHEY, CDR2 SMNVEV (reference sequence). The CDR3 spells CASSPPLGGRSGKNIQYF. CDR3 DNA sequence: TGTGCCAGCAGTCCCCCCCTCGGGGGGAGATCAGGCAAAAACATTCAGTACTTC.

This clonotype occurred many times. The V and J genes are TRBV3-1 and TRBJ1-5, with D perhaps TRBD1 (6 bases). CDR1 and CDR2 (germline): LGHDT, YNNKEL (reference sequence). V lost 0 bases to trimming and J lost 7 bases, with 10 bases between them. There are 14 residues in the CDR3. The CDR3 is CASSQDLRGQPQHF. The CDR3 region has the DNA TGTGCCAGCAGCCAAGATCTTAGGGGGCAGCCCCAGCATTTT.

Ten or more counts support this clonotype. V is TRBV3-1 and J is TRBJ2-7; D not resolved. V lost 0 bases to trimming and J lost 2 bases, with 5 bases between them. This CDR3 has 13 amino acids. The germline CDR1 and CDR2 sequences are LGHDT and YNNKEL (reference sequence). The CDR3 DNA sequence: TGTGCCAGCAGCCAAGATGGCCCCTACGAGCAGTACTTC. Residues: CASSQDGPYEQYF.

This clonotype was observed at least ten times. The V call is TRBV30, the J call TRBJ2-1; D unclear. From germline, CDR1 is GTSNPN and CDR2 SVGIG (reference sequence). Between the trimmed V and J ends, which lost 3 bases and 12 bases, there was a span of 12 bases. This CDR3 has 11 amino acids. The CDR3 spells CAWSETLGQFF. The CDR3 DNA reads TGTGCCTGGAGCGAGACTCTCGGGCAGTTCTTC.

This clonotype was picked up a small number of times. The rearrangement joins TRBV12-3 or TRBV12-4 to TRBJ1-2, with unresolved D. CDR3 length: 12 amino acids. The germline V and J ends were trimmed by 3 bases and 5 bases, with 7 bases remaining between them. The DNA of the CDR3 is TGTGCCAGCAGTTTTACCGAATATGGCTACACCTTC. It is translated as CASSFTEYGYTF.

The chain couples TRBV5-1 to TRBJ2-1; D unresolved. CDR1 and CDR2 (germline): SGHRS, YFSETQ. The CDR3 loop spans 15 amino acids. V was pared by 0 bases and J by 5 bases, with 12 bases between. The CDR3 protein is CASSLEDGSDNEQFF. DNA of the CDR3: TGCGCCAGCAGCTTGGAGGACGGGTCCGACAATGAGCAGTTCTTC.

The sample holds many counts of this clonotype. The chain employs TRBV15 and TRBJ2-1, with 9 bases aligning to TRBD1. This CDR3 region has 16 residues. CDR1 and CDR2 from the germline V gene are LNHNV and YYDKDF (reference sequence). With V trimmed by 2 bases and J by 5 bases, 7 bases remained unmatched. The DNA for the CDR3 is TGTGCCACCAGCAGAATCCTAGGACAGGGGAACAATGAGCAGTTCTTC. Translating it yields CATSRILGQGNNEQFF.

This sequence joins TRBV19 and TRBJ2-2; either TRBD1 or TRBD2 may fit D (5 bases each). The germline V and J ends were trimmed by 4 bases and 5 bases, with 17 bases remaining between them. This CDR3 is built from 16 residues. CDR1 LNHDA and CDR2 SQIVND come from the germline V gene (reference sequence). In nucleotides, the CDR3 is TGTGCCAGTAGTACAGCCGGGACCAGAGGGACCGGGGAGCTGTTTTTT. Encoded protein: CASSTAGTRGTGELFF.

This clonotype was observed a few times. The rearrangement joins TRBV11-2 to TRBJ1-2; perhaps TRBD1 as D (5 bases). Trimming removed 5 bases from V and 3 bases from J, with 13 bases in between. Germline-derived CDR1 and CDR2 are SGHAT and FQNNGV. The CDR3 has 14 amino acids. Written as DNA, the CDR3 is TGTGCCAGCAGCCCGGGATTCAGGGACTATGGCTACACCTTC. Translating it yields CASSPGFRDYGYTF. Variable domain in full (rest from reference TRBV11-2 and TRBJ1-2): EAGVAQSPRYKIIEKRQSVAFWCNPISGHATLYWYQQILGQGPKLLIQFQNNGVVDDSQLPKDRFSAERLKGVDSTLKIQPAKLEDSAVYLCASSPGFRDYGYTFGSGTRLTVV.

The chain employs TRBV6-5 and TRBJ1-5; D gene unclear. CDR3 length equals 15 residues. With 0 bases removed from V and 0 bases from J, the gap between germline ends came to 6 bases. The germline CDR1 and CDR2 sequences are MNHEY and SVGAGI. The CDR3: CASSYSDGSNQPQHF. The CDR3 nucleotides are TGTGCCAGCAGTTACTCGGACGGTAGCAATCAGCCCCAGCATTTT.

The table lists this clonotype with many counts. The chain recombines TRBV11-2 with TRBJ1-1; the D is unclear. The CDR3 spans 13 residues. From germline, CDR1 is SGHAT and CDR2 FQNNGV. V dropped 4 bases and J dropped 1 base, with 7 bases sitting between them. CDR3 loop: CASSYNSNTEAFF. As DNA, the CDR3 is TGTGCCAGCAGCTACAATTCGAACACTGAAGCTTTCTTT.

The CDR3: CASSMLTGTANYGYTF. Written as DNA, the CDR3 is TGTGCCAGTAGTATGCTAACAGGGACAGCTAACTATGGCTACACCTTC. V and J are TRBV19 and TRBJ1-2; 7 nucleotides agree with TRBD1. The V gene end was trimmed by 3 bases and the J gene end by 0 bases; junction bases not matched to a gene: 7. From germline, CDR1 is LNHDA and CDR2 SQIVND (reference sequence). This CDR3 spans 16 amino acids.

The chain is built from TRBV19 and TRBJ1-1, with 7 positions matching TRBD1. Germline CDR1 LNHDA, CDR2 SQIVND (reference sequence). V lost 5 bases, J lost 0 bases, and 6 bases stayed unmatched. The CDR3 has 15 residues. The DNA of the CDR3 is TGTGCCAGTAGTGCGGGACAGTTCATGAACACTGAAGCTTTCTTT. It yields the protein CASSAGQFMNTEAFF.

The chain employs TRBV11-3 and TRBJ2-1; 7 nucleotides match TRBD1. CDR3 size: 17 residues. The V gene's germline CDR1 is SGHNT and CDR2 YENEEA. The V and J ends lost 2 bases and 0 bases, in that order; junction bases with no gene match: 7. The CDR3 nucleotides read TGTGCCAGCAGCTTATTCACAGGGGAGAACTCCTACAATGAGCAGTTCTTC. It encodes CASSLFTGENSYNEQFF.

On this clonotype: The CDR3 does not close with the conserved phenylalanine or tryptophan, likely indicating a read error. The V gene is TRBV20-1, the J gene TRBJ2-5; D unresolved. Germline V gene lookup returns CDR1 DFQATT and CDR2 SNEGSKA (reference sequence). This CDR3 is built from 12 residues. V was clipped by 3 bases and J by 2 bases, with 7 bases between them. The DNA for the CDR3 is TGCAGTGCTAGCCTCGCTCAAGAGACCCAGTACCTC. Amino acids: CSASLAQETQYL.

A few counts support this clonotype. This chain connects TRBV29-1 to TRBJ2-7; 15 nucleotides line up with TRBD2. The CDR3 consists of 15 residues. J gave up 3 bases and V 6 bases, and 6 bases lay outside the gene matches. Germline CDR1 SQVTM, CDR2 ANQGSEA. DNA of the CDR3: TGCAGCGTAGACAGGGGACTAGCGGGAGGCTACGAGCAGTACTTC. Amino acid sequence: CSVDRGLAGGYEQYF.

This clonotype has at least ten counts. The V and J genes are TRBV28 and TRBJ2-7; 9 bases agree with TRBD1. The CDR3 is 15 residues long. J lost 6 bases, V lost 3 bases, and 9 bases had no gene match. Germline CDR1 MDHEN, CDR2 SYDVKM. Written as DNA, the CDR3 is TGTGCCAGCAGTTTCGGGGACAGGGTCCTCGCCGAGCAGTACTTC. This gives the protein CASSFGDRVLAEQYF.

The sample holds a few counts of this clonotype. This chain links TRBV7-2 with TRBJ2-7; D might be TRBD2 (5 bases). From germline, CDR1 is SGHTA and CDR2 FQGNSA. The CDR3 loop spans 15 amino acids. V lost 5 bases and J 7 bases, leaving 21 bases between the germline ends. The CDR3 bases are TGTGCCAGCAGCCCGCAGGTGGGTTCTTCGGGGGAGCAGTACTTC. Protein product: CASSPQVGSSGEQYF.

Worth noting for this clonotype: One junction end does not reproduce the germline sequence, and a read error may be involved. This rearrangement joins TRBV24-1 to TRBJ2-5, with D possibly matching TRBD2 (6 bases). This CDR3 has 15 amino acids. Per the germline V gene, CDR1 is KGHDR and CDR2 is SFDVKD. The DNA for the CDR3 is TGTGCCCCCAGTGATGCTTCCGGGAGCCAAGAGACCCAGTACTTC. Protein sequence: CAPSDASGSQETQYF.

This clonotype was counted a few times. V and J are TRBV6-1 and TRBJ2-6, with 7 bases fitting TRBD1. CDR3 length equals 18 residues. The J segment lost 2 bases and the V segment lost 6 bases, leaving 13 bases of the junction unmatched. The germline V gene encodes CDR1 MNHNS and CDR2 SASEGT. The CDR3: CASSRQGHLGTGANVLTF. CDR3 nucleotide sequence: TGTGCCAGCAGCCGACAGGGACATCTAGGAACTGGGGCCAACGTCCTGACTTTC.

This clonotype was counted only a few times. A much bigger clone sits one base away, suggesting this may be a read error. The chain is built from TRBV28 and TRBJ2-1, with TRBD1 identical over 11 bases. Germline V gene sequence: CDR1 MDHEN, CDR2 SYDVKM. The CDR3 runs 16 residues. The trim removed 5 bases at V and 5 bases at J, leaving 8 bases unmatched. CDR3 bases: TGTGCCAGCAGTATTTCCGGGACAGGGGGACACAATGAGCAGTTCTTC. This gives the protein CASSISGTGGHNEQFF.

This clonotype was seen at least ten times. The chain combines TRBV11-2 with TRBJ2-1; the D gene is possibly TRBD2 (5 bases). Trimming took off 1 base at V and 4 bases at J, with 14 bases between the two ends. The CDR3 contains 16 residues. CDR1 and CDR2 (germline): SGHAT, FQNNGV. CDR3 in amino acids: CASSLASSGAYNEQFF. In nucleotides, the CDR3 is TGTGCCAGCAGCTTAGCGTCCAGCGGAGCTTACAATGAGCAGTTCTTC.

This clonotype was observed a handful of times. This rearrangement joins TRBV3-1 to TRBJ2-2; D is unresolved. Germline CDR1 reads LGHDT; CDR2 reads YNNKEL (reference sequence). Between the trimmed V and J ends, which lost 6 bases and 5 bases, there was a span of 13 bases. The CDR3 has 14 residues. The CDR3 protein is CASRGTGSTGELFF. CDR3 nucleotides: TGTGCCAGCAGAGGTACTGGATCTACCGGGGAGCTGTTTTTT.

The CDR3 region is CASRRSSGALYEQYF. The DNA of the CDR3 is TGTGCCAGCAGGCGCTCTAGCGGGGCCCTCTACGAGCAGTACTTC. The gene calls are TRBV28 and TRBJ2-7; TRBD2 matches 9 bases. V shed 6 bases and J 3 bases; nucleotides not matched to a gene: 9. The CDR3 extends over 15 amino acids. Germline assignment: CDR1 MDHEN and CDR2 SYDVKM.

This clonotype was counted only a few times. J is TRBJ1-4 and V is TRBV28, with no clear D. The V gene lost 2 bases and the J gene lost 7 bases, with 11 bases spanning the gap. CDR3 length: 14 residues. Germline V gene lookup returns CDR1 MDHEN and CDR2 SYDVKM. The CDR3 DNA is TGTGCCAGCAGTTTAAGGTCTCTAAGTGAAAAACTGTTTTTT. Protein sequence: CASSLRSLSEKLFF.

This clonotype was counted many times. This chain links TRBV20-1 with TRBJ2-5; 8 nucleotides line up with TRBD2. From germline, CDR1 is DFQATT and CDR2 SNEGSKA (reference sequence). V trimming: 2 bases; J trimming: 1 base; junction bases outside the gene matches: 3. CDR3 length equals 14 residues. The CDR3 spells CSARPGLAQETQYF. Here the CDR3 DNA reads TGCAGTGCTAGACCCGGACTAGCCCAAGAGACCCAGTACTTC.

In DNA, the CDR3 is TGTGCCAGCAGCGTAAATGGACAGGGGAGTAATGAGCAGTTCTTC. This codes for CASSVNGQGSNEQFF. This chain uses TRBV9 with TRBJ2-1; 9 positions match TRBD1. This CDR3 comprises 15 residues. Trimming removed 1 base from V and 7 bases from J; junction bases left unmatched: 6. Germline V CDR1 and CDR2: SGDLS, YYNGEE.

This clonotype came up a few times. This rearrangement joins TRBV11-2 to TRBJ2-4; 11 bases are shared with TRBD2. This CDR3 region has 17 residues. V shed 1 base and J 8 bases; nucleotides not matched to a gene: 10. Germline CDR1 and CDR2: SGHAT and FQNNGV. The CDR3 sequence is CASSLAPTSGNGDIQYF. CDR3 nucleotide sequence: TGTGCCAGCAGCTTAGCACCGACTAGCGGGAACGGAGACATTCAGTACTTC.

Many counts were recorded for this clonotype. The chain's CDR3 is CAWSLAGGVNEQFF. The CDR3 DNA reads TGTGCCTGGAGCTTAGCGGGAGGGGTCAATGAGCAGTTCTTC. The chain has TRBV30 and TRBJ2-1; 11 bases map to TRBD2. The J segment lost 6 bases and the V segment lost 3 bases, leaving 4 bases of the junction unmatched. The germline V gene encodes CDR1 GTSNPN and CDR2 SVGIG (reference sequence). The CDR3 is 14 residues long. The full variable domain, its missing parts supplied by reference TRBV30 and TRBJ2-1, is SQTIHQWPATLVQPVGSPLSLECTVEGTSNPNLYWYRQAAGRGLQLLFYSVGIGQISSEVPQNLSASRPQDRQFILSSKKLLLSDSGFYLCAWSLAGGVNEQFFGPGTRLTVL.